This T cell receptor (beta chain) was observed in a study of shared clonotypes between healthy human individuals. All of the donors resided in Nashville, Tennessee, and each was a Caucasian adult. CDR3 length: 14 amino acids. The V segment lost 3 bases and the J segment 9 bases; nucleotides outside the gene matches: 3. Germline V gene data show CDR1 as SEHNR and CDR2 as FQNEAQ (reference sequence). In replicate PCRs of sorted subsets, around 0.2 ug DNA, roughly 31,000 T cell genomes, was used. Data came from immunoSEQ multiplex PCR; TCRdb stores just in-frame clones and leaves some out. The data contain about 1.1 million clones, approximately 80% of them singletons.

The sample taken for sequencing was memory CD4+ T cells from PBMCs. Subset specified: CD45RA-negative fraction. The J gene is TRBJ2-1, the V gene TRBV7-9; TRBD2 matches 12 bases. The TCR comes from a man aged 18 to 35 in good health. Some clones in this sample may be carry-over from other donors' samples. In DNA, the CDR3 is TGTGCCAGCAGCTTGACTAGCGGGAGCGGTGAGCAGTTCTTC. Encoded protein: CASSLTSGSGEQFF. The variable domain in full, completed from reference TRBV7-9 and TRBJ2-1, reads DTGVSQNPRHKITKRGQNVTFRCDPISEHNRLYWYRQTLGQGPEFLTYFQNEAQLEKSRLLSDRFSAERPKGSFSTLEIQRTEQGDSAMYLCASSLTSGSGEQFFGPGTRLTVL.